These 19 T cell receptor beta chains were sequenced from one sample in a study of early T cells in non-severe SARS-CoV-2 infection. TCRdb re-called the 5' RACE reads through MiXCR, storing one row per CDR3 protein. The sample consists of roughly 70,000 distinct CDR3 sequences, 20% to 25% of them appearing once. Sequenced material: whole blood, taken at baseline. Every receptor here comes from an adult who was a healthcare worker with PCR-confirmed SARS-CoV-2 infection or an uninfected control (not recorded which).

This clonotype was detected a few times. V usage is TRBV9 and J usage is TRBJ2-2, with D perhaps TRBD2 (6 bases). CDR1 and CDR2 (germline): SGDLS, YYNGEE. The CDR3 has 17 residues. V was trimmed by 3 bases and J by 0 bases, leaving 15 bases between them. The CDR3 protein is CASSGRETHANTGELFF. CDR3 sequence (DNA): TGTGCCAGCAGCGGGAGGGAGACACACGCGAACACCGGGGAGCTGTTTTTT.

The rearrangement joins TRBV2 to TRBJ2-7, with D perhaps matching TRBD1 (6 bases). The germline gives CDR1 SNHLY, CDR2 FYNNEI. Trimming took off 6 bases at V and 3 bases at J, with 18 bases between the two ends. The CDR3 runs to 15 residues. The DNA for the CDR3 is TGTGCCAGCAGCGCTACAATGACAGGAAACTACGAGCAGTACTTC. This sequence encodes CASSATMTGNYEQYF.

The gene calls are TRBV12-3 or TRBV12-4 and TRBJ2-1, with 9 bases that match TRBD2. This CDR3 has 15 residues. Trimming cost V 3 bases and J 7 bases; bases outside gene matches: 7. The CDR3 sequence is CASSFRLAEGNEQFF. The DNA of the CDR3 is TGTGCCAGCAGTTTCCGACTAGCGGAGGGAAATGAGCAGTTCTTC.

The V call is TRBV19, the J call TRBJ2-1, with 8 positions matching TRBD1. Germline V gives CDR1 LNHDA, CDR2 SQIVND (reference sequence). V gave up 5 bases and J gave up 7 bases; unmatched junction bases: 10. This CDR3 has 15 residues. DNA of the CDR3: TGTGCCAGTAGTTGGCCAGGGGGCCTTAGGAATGAGCAGTTCTTC. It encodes CASSWPGGLRNEQFF.

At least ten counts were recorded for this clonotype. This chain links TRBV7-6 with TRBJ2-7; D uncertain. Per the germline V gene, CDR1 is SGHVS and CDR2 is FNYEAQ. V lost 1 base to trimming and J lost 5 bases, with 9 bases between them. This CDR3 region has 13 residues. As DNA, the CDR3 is TGTGCCAGCAGCTTAGTTGAGGTAGACGAGCAGTACTTC. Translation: CASSLVEVDEQYF. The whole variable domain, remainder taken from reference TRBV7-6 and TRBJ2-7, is GAGVSQSPRYKVTKRGQDVALRCDPISGHVSLYWYRQALGQGPEFLTYFNYEAQQDKSGLPNDRFSAERPEGSISTLTIQRTEQRDSAMYRCASSLVEVDEQYFGPGTRLTVT.

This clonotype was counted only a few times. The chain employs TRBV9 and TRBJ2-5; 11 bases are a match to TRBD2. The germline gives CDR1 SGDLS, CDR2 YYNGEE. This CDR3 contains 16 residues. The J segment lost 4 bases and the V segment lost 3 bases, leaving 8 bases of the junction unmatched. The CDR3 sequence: CASSASGLAGGETQYF. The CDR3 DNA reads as TGTGCCAGCAGCGCCTCTGGGCTAGCGGGGGGAGAGACCCAGTACTTC.

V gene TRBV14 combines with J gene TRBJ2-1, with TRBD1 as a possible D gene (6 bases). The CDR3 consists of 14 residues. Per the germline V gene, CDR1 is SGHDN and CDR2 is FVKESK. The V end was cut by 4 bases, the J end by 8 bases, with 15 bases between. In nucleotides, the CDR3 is TGTGCCAGCAGCCCGATGGACAGCCGCCATGAGCAGTTCTTC. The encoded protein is CASSPMDSRHEQFF.

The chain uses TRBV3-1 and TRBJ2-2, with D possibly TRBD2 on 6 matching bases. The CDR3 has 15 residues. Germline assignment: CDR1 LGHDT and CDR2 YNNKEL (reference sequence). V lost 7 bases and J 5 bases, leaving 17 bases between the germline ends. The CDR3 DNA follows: TGTGCCAGCACCCCCGGGGGTGTATTGACCGGGGAGCTGTTTTTT. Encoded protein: CASTPGGVLTGELFF.

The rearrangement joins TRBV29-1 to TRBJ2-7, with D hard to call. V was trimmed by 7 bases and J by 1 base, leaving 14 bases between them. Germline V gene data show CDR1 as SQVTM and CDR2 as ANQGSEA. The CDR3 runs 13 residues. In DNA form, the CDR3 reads TGCAGCGCCGCAGTGACTCCTTCCTACGAGCAGTACTTC. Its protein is CSAAVTPSYEQYF.

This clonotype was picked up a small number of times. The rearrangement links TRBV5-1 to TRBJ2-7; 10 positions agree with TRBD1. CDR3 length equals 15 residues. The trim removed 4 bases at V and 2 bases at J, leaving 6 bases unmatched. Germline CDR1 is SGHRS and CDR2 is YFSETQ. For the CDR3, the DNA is TGCGCCAGCAGCGTTACCGGGACAGGGGCCTACGAGCAGTACTTC. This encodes CASSVTGTGAYEQYF.

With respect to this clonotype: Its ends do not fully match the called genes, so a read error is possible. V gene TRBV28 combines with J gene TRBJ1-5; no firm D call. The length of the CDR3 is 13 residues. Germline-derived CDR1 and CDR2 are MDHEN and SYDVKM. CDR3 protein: CASSFSSNQSQHF. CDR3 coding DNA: TGTGCCAGCAGTTTCTCTAGCAATCAGTCCCAGCATTTT.

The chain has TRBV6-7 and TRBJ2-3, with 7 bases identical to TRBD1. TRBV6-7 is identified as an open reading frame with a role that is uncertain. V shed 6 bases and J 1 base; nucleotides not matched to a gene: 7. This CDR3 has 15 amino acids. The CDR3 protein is CASSRGQVGTDTQYF. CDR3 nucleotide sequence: TGTGCCAGCAGCCGTGGACAGGTCGGCACAGATACGCAGTATTTT.

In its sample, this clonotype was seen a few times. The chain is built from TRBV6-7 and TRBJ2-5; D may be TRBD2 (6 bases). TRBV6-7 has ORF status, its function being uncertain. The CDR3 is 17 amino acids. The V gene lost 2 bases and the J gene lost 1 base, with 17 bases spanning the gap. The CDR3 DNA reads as TGTGCCAGCAGTTACCACTACTCCGGGACTCTCCAAGAGACCCAGTACTTC. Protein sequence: CASSYHYSGTLQETQYF.

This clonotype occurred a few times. In DNA form, the CDR3 reads TGTGCCAGCAGCTTAGAGGCGGACCCCGGGGAGCTGTTTTTT. Its translation is CASSLEADPGELFF. The chain couples TRBV7-6 to TRBJ2-2; D not resolved. Germline V gene data show CDR1 as SGHVS and CDR2 as FNYEAQ. The CDR3 covers 14 residues. Trimming shortened V by 1 base and J by 6 bases, and 9 bases separated the two germline ends.

CDR3: CASGTSYNEQFF. In DNA, the CDR3 is TGTGCCAGCGGGACTAGCTACAATGAGCAGTTCTTC. This sequence joins TRBV7-2 and TRBJ2-1, with 8 positions matching TRBD2. The CDR3 has 12 amino acids. The germline gives CDR1 SGHTA, CDR2 FQGNSA. J was trimmed by 3 bases and V by 8 bases; bases with no gene match: 0.

CDR3 protein: CASSTRRGEVGELFF. The CDR3 nucleotides read TGTGCCAGCAGCACCCGCAGGGGAGAAGTCGGGGAGCTGTTTTTT. The J gene is TRBJ2-2, the V gene TRBV11-3; maybe TRBD1 (6 bases). Germline V gives CDR1 SGHNT, CDR2 YENEEA. CDR3 length: 15 amino acids. V shed 5 bases and J shed 7 bases, with 17 bases lying between them.

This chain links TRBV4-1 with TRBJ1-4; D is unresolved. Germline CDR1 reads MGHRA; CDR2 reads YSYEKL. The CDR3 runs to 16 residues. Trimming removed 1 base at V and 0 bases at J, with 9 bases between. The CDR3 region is CASSQAPGTTNEKLFF. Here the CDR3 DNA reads TGCGCCAGCAGCCAAGCCCCCGGGACAACTAATGAAAAACTGTTTTTT.

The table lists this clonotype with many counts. CDR3 in DNA: TGTGCCAGCAGTAGGTACACCGGGGAGCTGTTTTTT. The encoded protein is CASSRYTGELFF. This chain uses TRBV2 with TRBJ2-2; D remains ambiguous. With 5 bases removed from V and 3 bases from J, the gap between germline ends came to 4 bases. Looked up from germline, CDR1 is SNHLY and CDR2 is FYNNEI. CDR3 size: 12 residues.

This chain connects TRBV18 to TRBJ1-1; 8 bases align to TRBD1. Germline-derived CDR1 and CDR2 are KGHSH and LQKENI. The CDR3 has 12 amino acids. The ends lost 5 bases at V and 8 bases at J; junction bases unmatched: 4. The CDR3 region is CASSERTGEAFF. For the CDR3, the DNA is TGTGCCAGCTCAGAACGGACAGGGGAAGCTTTCTTT.